Described below is a single T cell receptor beta chain sequence and its context. J lost 6 bases, V lost 7 bases, and 4 bases had no gene match. This CDR3 comprises 12 residues. Germline V gene sequence: CDR1 SGHTS, CDR2 YDEGEE. Study processing details: By means of reference gene primer amplification, nucleated cell counts were estimated. TCRdb keeps only in-frame clones here, not all; method: immunoSEQ multiplex PCR. D and trimming were read from the DNA, whereas the V and J calls and clone size are those reported in that table. The data show about 97,000 clones, around 80% seen once. This sample was taken from a study of blood T cell repertoires in COVID-19. About the research overall: Sites in the United States, Italy and Spain provided acute and convalescent COVID-19 samples. T cells, B-cell-depleted T cells, or PBMCs provided the cDNA or gDNA that served as material.

The TCR comes from a man between 65 and 80 years old with acute or convalescent COVID-19. This sequence joins TRBV5-8 and TRBJ1-5; 7 bases fit TRBD1. What was sequenced was peripheral blood. Here the CDR3 DNA reads TGTGCCAGCCGACAGGGAGGTCAGCCCCAGCATTTT. This translates into CASRQGGQPQHF.